These 26 T cell receptor beta chains came from one sample sequenced in a study of human T cells and chemical hapten exposure. In TCRdb, the RACE reads were re-called with MiXCR into one record per CDR3 protein. This sample carries 45,000 or so distinct CDR3 sequences, around 4.5% of them seen once, and the ten largest clones take under 7%. Time point here: healthy volunteer bleed at 2 weeks. Unfractionated whole blood yielded total RNA. Input material: whole blood. The receptors come from a human donor in good health. Some clones in this sample may be carry-over from other donors' samples.

CDR3: CASSGDNQPQHF. The CDR3 bases are TGTGCCAGCAGTGGGGACAATCAGCCCCAGCATTTT. The chain employs TRBV27 and TRBJ1-5; D not certain. The CDR3 has 12 residues. Deletions cut 5 bases from V and 3 bases from J, with 5 bases between. Germline-derived CDR1 and CDR2 are MNHEY and SMNVEV (reference sequence).

This clonotype was observed at least ten times. The chain carries TRBV29-1 and TRBJ2-5; D is unclear. The germline V and J ends were trimmed by 4 bases and 5 bases, with 14 bases remaining between them. Germline CDR1 SQVTM, CDR2 ANQGSEA. The CDR3 consists of 13 residues. CDR3 loop: CSVVHAKGETQYF. The CDR3 coding sequence is TGCAGCGTTGTCCACGCAAAAGGGGAGACCCAGTACTTC.

The CDR3, as DNA: TGTGCCAGCAGCGCCGACAGGGGCTACGAGCAGTACTTC. It encodes CASSADRGYEQYF. V and J are TRBV7-3 and TRBJ2-7; 8 bases agree with TRBD1. V was clipped by 5 bases and J by 3 bases; unmatched bases: 3. Germline CDR1 reads SGHTA; CDR2 reads FQGTGA. The CDR3 spans 13 residues.

This clonotype has only a few counts. CDR3 loop: CASSGTSYNLGVSDTQYF. CDR3 sequence (DNA): TGCGCCAGCAGTGGGACTAGCTATAACTTAGGTGTTTCAGATACGCAGTATTTT. V is TRBV23-1 and J is TRBJ2-3; TRBD2 matches at 9 bases. TRBV23-1 is an ORF, and what it does is uncertain. This CDR3 is 18 amino acids long. J was trimmed by 4 bases and V by 5 bases; bases with no gene match: 16.

The rearrangement joins TRBV3-1 to TRBJ2-3, with unresolved D. CDR3 length: 12 amino acids. The V gene lost 4 bases and the J gene lost 6 bases, with 8 bases spanning the gap. Germline loops: CDR1 LGHDT, CDR2 YNNKEL (reference sequence). The CDR3 loop reads CASSPRPDTQYF. The DNA for the CDR3 is TGTGCCAGCAGCCCCCGCCCCGATACGCAGTATTTT.

The sample holds many counts of this clonotype. The CDR3 is CASSTAGEARRGYTF. In nucleotides, the CDR3 is TGTGCCAGCAGCACTGCAGGGGAAGCGCGTCGTGGCTACACCTTC. This chain connects TRBV3-1 to TRBJ1-2, with D possibly TRBD1 on 6 matching bases. The CDR3 length is 15 residues. V lost 5 bases and J lost 7, with 20 bases in between. Per germline, CDR1 LGHDT and CDR2 YNNKEL (reference sequence). The entire variable domain, with the rest obtained from reference TRBV3-1 and TRBJ1-2, is as follows: DTAVSQTPKYLVTQMGNDKSIKCEQNLGHDTMYWYKQDSKKFLKIMFSYNNKELIINETVPNRFSPKSPDKAHLNLHINSLELGDSAVYFCASSTAGEARRGYTFGSGTRLTVV.

The V and J genes are TRBV5-1 and TRBJ2-7; D remains ambiguous. V lost 4 bases, J lost 2 bases, and 10 bases lay in between. CDR3 length: 13 residues. Germline CDR1 SGHRS, CDR2 YFSETQ. CDR3 in DNA: TGCGCCAGCAGCCTGACCGGAACCTACGAGCAGTACTTC. This gives the protein CASSLTGTYEQYF.

This clonotype was seen ten or more times. V usage is TRBV20-1 and J usage is TRBJ2-5; D is unresolved. Germline V lookup: CDR1 DFQATT, CDR2 SNEGSKA (reference sequence). The CDR3 runs 12 residues. V was clipped by 0 bases and J by 5 bases, with 7 bases between them. In DNA form, the CDR3 reads TGCAGTGCTAGAGATAACGGGGAGACCCAGTACTTC. Protein product: CSARDNGETQYF.

At least ten counts were recorded for this clonotype. The chain joins TRBV4-2 to TRBJ2-1, with TRBD2 matching over 10 bases. Germline V gene lookup returns CDR1 LGHNA and CDR2 YNFKEQ. Losses at the gene ends were 1 base for V and 11 bases for J; bases not matched to a gene: 14. CDR3 length: 17 residues. The CDR3 DNA sequence: TGTGCCAGCAGCCAAGTCCGAGCGGGAGGGGTATTGGGCAAGCAGTTCTTC. Its translation is CASSQVRAGGVLGKQFF.

This clonotype occurred a few times. The chain employs TRBV20-1 and TRBJ2-3; TRBD2 aligns across 7 bases. This CDR3 is 16 amino acids long. V gave up 5 bases and J gave up 5 bases; unmatched junction bases: 16. The germline CDR1 and CDR2 sequences are DFQATT and SNEGSKA (reference sequence). CDR3 bases: TGCAGTGCTCCAGAGCGGGTCGTGCGCGGGGGAGATACGCAGTATTTT. Encoded protein: CSAPERVVRGGDTQYF.

This clonotype came up many times. This chain connects TRBV11-3 to TRBJ2-2; D gene ambiguous. Trimming removed 4 bases from V and 3 bases from J, with 9 bases in between. Germline values: CDR1 SGHNT, CDR2 YENEEA. The CDR3 is made up of 14 amino acids. The CDR3 DNA sequence: TGTGCCAGCAGCTCTAGAGGCTACACCGGGGAGCTGTTTTTT. Protein: CASSSRGYTGELFF.

This clonotype was counted only a few times. It may be a read error: a sequence one base away is much more abundant. The CDR3 DNA reads as TGCAGCGTTGAAGTAGCGGGAGGGGGCAATGAGCAGTTCTTC. Translated: CSVEVAGGGNEQFF. V is TRBV29-1 and J is TRBJ2-1; 11 bases map to TRBD2. The CDR3 is made up of 14 amino acids. Germline V gene sequence: CDR1 SQVTM, CDR2 ANQGSEA. V was pared by 1 base and J by 6 bases, with 2 bases of the junction left unmatched.

This clonotype was picked up many times. The V call is TRBV5-5, the J call TRBJ1-1; possibly TRBD1 for D (5 bases). This CDR3 comprises 16 residues. Germline V gives CDR1 SGHKS, CDR2 YYEKEE (reference sequence). Trimming pared 2 bases from V and 7 bases from J, leaving 21 bases between. The chain's CDR3 is CASSFHGSRGLNEAFF. CDR3 sequence (DNA): TGTGCCAGCAGCTTTCATGGTTCACGGGGGTTAAATGAAGCTTTCTTT.

This clonotype was picked up many times. The chain employs TRBV29-1 and TRBJ2-3; 10 bases line up with TRBD2. Germline CDR1 and CDR2: SQVTM and ANQGSEA. This CDR3 has 18 residues. Germline trimming cut 7 bases from V and 8 bases from J; bases unmatched to any gene: 24. CDR3 in amino acids: CSGGTSVPGGSWSGTQYF. The CDR3 nucleotides are TGCAGCGGAGGGACTAGCGTTCCTGGTGGGTCCTGGTCGGGTACGCAGTATTTT.

This clonotype was seen a few times. V gene TRBV7-2 combines with J gene TRBJ2-3; 10 positions agree with TRBD2. Germline values: CDR1 SGHTA, CDR2 FQGNSA. The V segment lost 2 bases and the J segment 5 bases; nucleotides outside the gene matches: 7. The CDR3 spans 16 residues. The CDR3 loop is CASSLRASGRGDTQYF. Here the CDR3 DNA reads TGTGCCAGCAGCTTACGGGCTAGCGGGAGAGGAGATACGCAGTATTTT.

Ten or more counts support this clonotype. V usage is TRBV29-1 and J usage is TRBJ1-4, with D tentatively TRBD1 (5 bases). Trimming stripped 6 bases from V and 8 bases from J, with 13 bases between. CDR3 size: 12 residues. Germline V lookup: CDR1 SQVTM, CDR2 ANQGSEA. CDR3 protein: CSVVFGGEKLFF. The CDR3 DNA reads as TGCAGCGTGGTTTTTGGGGGAGAAAAACTGTTTTTT. The complete variable domain, with remaining parts taken from reference TRBV29-1 and TRBJ1-4, reads SAVISQKPSRDICQRGTSLTIQCQVDSQVTMMFWYRQQPGQSLTLIATANQGSEATYESGFVIDKFPISRPNLTFSTLTVSNMSPEDSSIYLCSVVFGGEKLFFGSGTQLSVL.

This clonotype occurred a few times. The CDR3 reads CASSPWDSRGEWQYF. CDR3 nucleotide sequence: TGTGCCAGCAGCCCCTGGGACTCCCGCGGGGAATGGCAGTACTTC. The chain carries TRBV7-2 and TRBJ2-7; D might be TRBD2 (6 bases). Germline V gene data show CDR1 as SGHTA and CDR2 as FQGNSA. Trimming pared 5 bases from V and 9 bases from J, leaving 23 bases between. CDR3 length: 15 residues.

This clonotype showed up just a few times. The rearrangement links TRBV9 to TRBJ2-1; 12 bases are a match to TRBD2. Germline CDR1 and CDR2: SGDLS and YYNGEE. With V trimmed by 0 bases and J by 10 bases, 20 bases remained unmatched. This CDR3 contains 20 residues. DNA of the CDR3: TGTGCCAGCAGCGTAGCAGGGGGAGGGCTAGCGGGAGGGCTTTTGACGGAGCAGTTCTTC. Translation gives CASSVAGGGLAGGLLTEQFF.

Ten or more counts support this clonotype. The chain couples TRBV28 to TRBJ2-7; TRBD1 matches 7 bases. The CDR3 runs to 14 residues. CDR1 and CDR2 (germline): MDHEN, SYDVKM. The trim removed 3 bases at V and 3 bases at J, leaving 5 bases unmatched. The CDR3 DNA follows: TGTGCCAGCAGTTTCCAGGGGGTAGACTACGAGCAGTACTTC. Translating gives CASSFQGVDYEQYF.

Ten or more counts support this clonotype. V and J are TRBV29-1 and TRBJ2-7, with 8 bases lining up with TRBD1. Trimming cost V 1 base and J 5 bases; bases outside gene matches: 4. This CDR3 contains 13 residues. The V gene's germline CDR1 is SQVTM and CDR2 ANQGSEA. CDR3 in amino acids: CSVEGTGSHEQYF. In DNA, the CDR3 is TGCAGCGTTGAAGGGACAGGGTCCCACGAGCAGTACTTC.

This clonotype occurred many times. The chain carries TRBV10-2 and TRBJ1-5; D may be TRBD1 (6 bases). The CDR3 consists of 16 residues. V lost 1 base and J 4 bases, leaving 14 bases between the germline ends. Germline CDR1 is WSHSY and CDR2 is SAAADI. CDR3 residues: CASSELGGRLNQPQHF. As DNA, the CDR3 is TGCGCCAGCAGTGAGTTAGGGGGGCGTTTGAATCAGCCCCAGCATTTT.

This clonotype was picked up many times. V is TRBV27 and J is TRBJ1-2; TRBD1 matches 8 bases. The junction had 11 bases not matched to a gene; V was cut back by 6 bases and J by 5 bases. CDR3 length equals 15 residues. CDR1 and CDR2 from the germline V gene are MNHEY and SMNVEV (reference sequence). DNA of the CDR3: TGTGCCAGCAGAATATCCAGGGGGCGAGGGTATGGCTACACCTTC. Translated: CASRISRGRGYGYTF.

This clonotype was counted many times. V is TRBV6-6 and J is TRBJ1-6, with a weak D call TRBD1 (6 bases). CDR1 is MNHNY and CDR2 is SVGAGI in the germline V gene (reference sequence). With 4 bases removed from V and 0 bases from J, the gap between germline ends came to 19 bases. The CDR3 covers 19 residues. The CDR3 DNA reads as TGTGCCAGCAGTTTAACCGGGACATCGACAAGCTCCTATAATTCACCCCTCCACTTT. Its translation is CASSLTGTSTSSYNSPLHF.

This clonotype was recorded many times. The chain uses TRBV19 and TRBJ2-2, with a possible D match to TRBD2 (5 bases). CDR3 size: 16 residues. Looked up from germline, CDR1 is LNHDA and CDR2 is SQIVND (reference sequence). Trimming stripped 7 bases from V and 4 bases from J, with 19 bases between. CDR3 loop: CASKREGTPTTGELFF. The CDR3 region has the DNA TGTGCCAGTAAGCGTGAGGGAACTCCAACCACCGGGGAGCTGTTTTTT.

The gene calls are TRBV3-1 and TRBJ2-6; the D is unclear. The CDR3 has 15 amino acids. The ends were cut back, 4 bases at V and 2 bases at J, with 9 bases in the middle. Germline values: CDR1 LGHDT, CDR2 YNNKEL (reference sequence). This chain's CDR3 is CASSLRGAGANVLTF. The DNA for the CDR3 is TGTGCCAGCAGCCTGCGAGGAGCTGGGGCCAACGTCCTGACTTTC.

This clonotype was seen ten or more times. This chain uses TRBV20-1 with TRBJ1-1; 10 bases fit TRBD1. Germline V gives CDR1 DFQATT, CDR2 SNEGSKA (reference sequence). V shed 3 bases and J 5 bases; nucleotides not matched to a gene: 9. CDR3 length equals 15 residues. The CDR3 region has the DNA TGCAGTGCTAGGGGACAGGGGAGGGGGTGGACTGAAGCTTTCTTT. Protein: CSARGQGRGWTEAFF.